The 7 T cell receptor beta chains listed next were all sequenced from one sample in a study of T cells in Graves' hyperthyroidism and ophthalmopathy. The CDR3 regions of TCR beta were amplified from RNA transcripts. The study used the HTBI primer set for a first-round RT-PCR of the TCR CDR3. TCRdb reprocessed the multiplex PCR reads with MiXCR, giving one entry per CDR3 protein. This repertoire shows 300,000 to 450,000 distinct CDR3 sequences, 15% to 17% found once; its top ten account for approximately 30%. The specimen sequenced was blood. Receptors originate from a woman in her late teens or twenties with Graves' hyperthyroidism that later progressed to Graves' ophthalmopathy.

V usage is TRBV4-2 and J usage is TRBJ2-2, with D tentatively TRBD2 (6 bases). CDR1 is LGHNA, CDR2 YNFKEQ, per germline. This CDR3 comprises 17 residues. V was trimmed by 4 bases and J by 4 bases, leaving 19 bases between them. Here the CDR3 reads CASSPPEGLALTGELFF. In nucleotides, the CDR3 is TGTGCCAGCAGCCCCCCAGAAGGCCTAGCGCTCACCGGGGAGCTGTTTTTT.

This clonotype was counted between two and nine times. This chain links TRBV27 with TRBJ2-2, with D possibly matching TRBD1 (6 bases). The CDR3 loop spans 19 amino acids. Looked up from germline, CDR1 is MNHEY and CDR2 is SMNVEV (reference sequence). Deletions cut 2 bases from V and 0 bases from J, with 19 bases between. CDR3 loop: CASSLRDTPGTTNTGELFF. DNA of the CDR3: TGTGCCAGCAGTTTACGGGACACCCCGGGAACGACGAACACCGGGGAGCTGTTTTTT.

Of note for this clonotype: The germline gene is not matched at one end of the junction; a read error may be the cause. V is TRBV7-6 and J is TRBJ2-3; 11 bases match TRBD2. The germline gives CDR1 SGHVS, CDR2 FNYEAQ. The CDR3 is made up of 15 amino acids. In DNA, the CDR3 is TGTGCCAGCAGCTTACGGGGACTAGCGGTAGATACGCACTATTTT. It encodes CASSLRGLAVDTHYF. Looking up the rest from reference TRBV7-6 and TRBJ2-3 gives the full variable domain: GAGVSQSPRYKVTKRGQDVALRCDPISGHVSLYWYRQALGQGPEFLTYFNYEAQQDKSGLPNDRFSAERPEGSISTLTIQRTEQRDSAMYRCASSLRGLAVDTHYFGPGTRLTVL.

This clonotype was observed at least ten times. This chain joins TRBV7-3 and TRBJ1-1; tentative D call: TRBD1 (6 bases). V was cut by 1 base and J by 4 bases, with 7 bases left in between. Germline CDR1 and CDR2: SGHTA and FQGTGA. This CDR3 has 13 amino acids. CDR3 sequence: CASSLKGGTEAFF. CDR3 coding DNA: TGTGCCAGCAGCTTAAAAGGGGGCACTGAAGCTTTCTTT.

This clonotype was found a few times. The chain has TRBV6-2 or TRBV6-3 and TRBJ2-6; TRBD2 might be the D (6 bases). CDR3 length: 17 amino acids. Germline-derived CDR1 and CDR2 are MNHEY and SVGEGT. The V end was cut by 9 bases, the J end by 1 base, with 19 bases between. CDR3 residues: CARRISQEGSGANVLTF. CDR3 nucleotide sequence: TGTGCCAGAAGAATATCCCAGGAGGGATCTGGGGCCAACGTCCTGACTTTC.

This clonotype was seen repeatedly, ten times or more. The chain joins TRBV20-1 to TRBJ2-1; possible D gene TRBD2, 5 bases. Looked up from germline, CDR1 is DFQATT and CDR2 is SNEGSKA (reference sequence). Trimming removed 0 bases at V and 0 bases at J, with 12 bases between. The CDR3 is 16 amino acids. The CDR3 sequence: CSARDLAADSYNEQFF. CDR3 DNA sequence: TGCAGTGCTAGAGATCTGGCAGCGGACTCCTACAATGAGCAGTTCTTC.

A word on this clonotype: With a much larger clone just one base away, this may be a read error. This chain joins TRBV30 and TRBJ2-5; 12 bases are a match to TRBD2. The CDR3 has 16 residues. Germline CDR1 GTSNPN, CDR2 SVGIG (reference sequence). CDR3 nucleotide sequence: TGTGCCTGGAGCCAAGGACTAGCGGGGAGGGGAGAGAGCCAGTACTTC. Its translation: CAWSQGLAGRGESQYF.